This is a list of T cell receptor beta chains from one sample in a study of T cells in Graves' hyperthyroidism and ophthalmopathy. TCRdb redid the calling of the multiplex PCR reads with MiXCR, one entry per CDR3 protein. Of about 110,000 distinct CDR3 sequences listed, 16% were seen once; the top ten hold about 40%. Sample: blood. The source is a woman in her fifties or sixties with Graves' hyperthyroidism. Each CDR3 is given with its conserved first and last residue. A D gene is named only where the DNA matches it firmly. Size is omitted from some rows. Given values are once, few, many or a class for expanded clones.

cdr3_aa: CASSFPGRYEQFF
cdr3_nt: TGTGCCAGCAGCTTCCCGGGACGGTATGAGCAGTTCTTC
clone_size: many
j_call: TRBJ2-1
d_call: -
v_call: TRBV9

cdr3_aa: CASTDPTLAGGITDTQYF
cdr3_nt: TGTGCCAGCACCGACCCCACCCTGGCGGGAGGGATCACAGATACGCAGTATTTT
clone_size: few
j_call: TRBJ2-3
d_call: TRBD2
v_call: TRBV6-2/TRBV6-3

cdr3_aa: CASTSGVYTEAFF
cdr3_nt: TGTGCCAGCACATCCGGGGTCTACACTGAAGCTTTCTTT
clone_size: many
j_call: TRBJ1-1
d_call: -
v_call: TRBV6-2/TRBV6-3

cdr3_aa: CASSIDRAYNEQFF
cdr3_nt: TGTGCCAGCAGCATAGACAGGGCCTACAATGAGCAGTTCTTC
clone_size: many
j_call: TRBJ2-1
d_call: TRBD1
v_call: TRBV7-9

cdr3_aa: CASLPGGSYNEQFF
cdr3_nt: TGTGCCAGTCTCCCGGGGGGCTCCTACAATGAGCAGTTCTTC
clone_size: many
j_call: TRBJ2-1
d_call: TRBD2
v_call: TRBV19

cdr3_aa: CASSLAKYPGNEQFF
cdr3_nt: TGTGCCAGCAGCTTAGCGAAATACCCCGGCAATGAGCAGTTCTTC
clone_size: many
j_call: TRBJ2-1
d_call: -
v_call: TRBV7-9

cdr3_aa: CASSLSPSGSSGELFF
cdr3_nt: TGTGCCAGCAGCTTAAGTCCTAGCGGGAGTTCCGGGGAGCTGTTTTTT
clone_size: -
j_call: TRBJ2-2
d_call: TRBD2
v_call: TRBV7-3

cdr3_aa: CASSNGLGSYEQYF
cdr3_nt: TGTGCCAGCAGTAATGGACTAGGATCGTACGAGCAGTACTTC
clone_size: many
j_call: TRBJ2-7
d_call: TRBD2
v_call: TRBV7-2

cdr3_aa: CASSSTSRLAGGLSTGELFF
cdr3_nt: TGTGCCAGCAGCTCCACCTCTCGACTAGCGGGAGGGCTAAGCACCGGGGAGCTGTTTTTT
clone_size: many
j_call: TRBJ2-2
d_call: TRBD2
v_call: TRBV7-2

cdr3_aa: CASSEWPGDGNTIYF
cdr3_nt: TGTGCCAGCAGTGAATGGCCAGGGGACGGAAACACCATATATTTT
clone_size: many
j_call: TRBJ1-3
d_call: -
v_call: TRBV2

cdr3_aa: CASGTGGTSGGNEQFF
cdr3_nt: TGTGCCAGCGGAACCGGGGGGACTAGCGGGGGAAATGAGCAGTTCTTC
clone_size: few
j_call: TRBJ2-1
d_call: TRBD2
v_call: TRBV5-8

cdr3_aa: CASSLEQYNSPLHF
cdr3_nt: TGTGCCAGCAGTTTAGAACAATATAATTCACCCCTCCACTTT
clone_size: many
j_call: TRBJ1-6
d_call: -
v_call: TRBV28

cdr3_aa: CASSLGYTRADTQYF
cdr3_nt: TGTGCCAGCAGCTTAGGTTACACTAGGGCAGATACGCAGTATTTT
clone_size: -
j_call: TRBJ2-3
d_call: -
v_call: TRBV7-9

cdr3_aa: CASSSHSGTNQETQYF
cdr3_nt: TGTGCCAGCAGTTCCCATAGCGGGACGAATCAAGAGACCCAGTACTTC
clone_size: many
j_call: TRBJ2-5
d_call: TRBD2
v_call: TRBV6-5

cdr3_aa: CASKGGSYNEQFF
cdr3_nt: TGTGCCAGCAAAGGGGGCTCCTACAATGAGCAGTTCTTC
clone_size: many
j_call: TRBJ2-1
d_call: -
v_call: TRBV12-3/TRBV12-4

cdr3_aa: CSAEREGRPEQFF
cdr3_nt: TGCAGTGCTGAGCGGGAGGGCCGTCCAGAGCAGTTCTTC
clone_size: many
j_call: TRBJ2-1
d_call: TRBD2
v_call: TRBV20-1

cdr3_aa: CSAPDRGDNQPQHF
cdr3_nt: TGCAGTGCCCCGGACAGGGGGGACAATCAGCCCCAGCATTTT
clone_size: many
j_call: TRBJ1-5
d_call: TRBD1
v_call: TRBV20-1

cdr3_aa: CAWSKGDGNTIYF
cdr3_nt: TGTGCCTGGAGTAAAGGGGATGGAAACACCATATATTTT
clone_size: many
j_call: TRBJ1-3
d_call: -
v_call: TRBV30

cdr3_aa: CASSYERTSGRNEQFF
cdr3_nt: TGTGCCAGCAGTTATGAGCGGACTAGCGGGAGAAATGAGCAGTTCTTC
clone_size: many
j_call: TRBJ2-1
d_call: TRBD2
v_call: TRBV6-1

cdr3_aa: CSGLRDSGNEQYF
cdr3_nt: TGCAGCGGCCTAAGGGACAGCGGGAACGAGCAGTACTTC
clone_size: many
j_call: TRBJ2-7
d_call: -
v_call: TRBV29-1

cdr3_aa: CSARITGSYGYTF
cdr3_nt: TGCAGTGCTAGAATTACAGGATCCTATGGCTACACCTTC
clone_size: many
j_call: TRBJ1-2
d_call: -
v_call: TRBV20-1

cdr3_aa: CASSLPQHNQPQHF
cdr3_nt: TGTGCCAGTAGTCTTCCACAGCACAATCAGCCCCAGCATTTT
clone_size: many
j_call: TRBJ1-5
d_call: -
v_call: TRBV19

cdr3_aa: CASSLGSLSTGQETQYF
cdr3_nt: TGTGCCAGCAGCTTAGGGTCCCTTTCGACAGGCCAAGAGACCCAGTACTTC
clone_size: -
j_call: TRBJ2-5
d_call: -
v_call: TRBV7-2

cdr3_aa: CSALQGAGYGYTF
cdr3_nt: TGCAGTGCGCTACAGGGGGCGGGCTATGGCTACACCTTC
clone_size: many
j_call: TRBJ1-2
d_call: TRBD1
v_call: TRBV20-1

cdr3_aa: CASGKLQGEAFF
cdr3_nt: TGTGCCAGCGGGAAGTTGCAGGGGGAGGCTTTCTTT
clone_size: many
j_call: TRBJ1-1
d_call: TRBD1
v_call: TRBV12-3/TRBV12-4

cdr3_aa: CASSLGLVGGELFF
cdr3_nt: TGCGCCAGCAGCTTGGGATTAGTCGGAGGGGAGCTGTTTTTT
clone_size: -
j_call: TRBJ2-2
d_call: -
v_call: TRBV5-1

cdr3_aa: CASTSGGRTMFF
cdr3_nt: TGTGCCAGCACCTCCGGGGGCAGAACGATGTTTTTT
clone_size: few
j_call: TRBJ1-4
d_call: -
v_call: TRBV6-1

cdr3_aa: CASRLSGRANEQFF
cdr3_nt: TGTGCCAGCAGACTTAGCGGGAGGGCCAATGAGCAGTTCTTC
clone_size: many
j_call: TRBJ2-1
d_call: TRBD2
v_call: TRBV12-3/TRBV12-4

cdr3_aa: CASSRTRQETQYF
cdr3_nt: TGTGCCAGCAGCCGGACAAGGCAAGAGACCCAGTACTTC
clone_size: many
j_call: TRBJ2-5
d_call: -
v_call: TRBV7-9

cdr3_aa: CASSRDRSINIQYF
cdr3_nt: TGTGCCAGCAGTAGGGACAGGAGTATAAACATTCAGTACTTC
clone_size: many
j_call: TRBJ2-4
d_call: TRBD1
v_call: TRBV6-2/TRBV6-3

cdr3_aa: CSARDRLAGSHTGELFF
cdr3_nt: TGCAGTGCTAGAGATCGACTAGCGGGATCCCACACCGGGGAGCTGTTTTTT
clone_size: many
j_call: TRBJ2-2
d_call: TRBD2
v_call: TRBV20-1

cdr3_aa: CASSARTGSVETQYF
cdr3_nt: TGCGCCAGCAGCGCTAGGACAGGGTCCGTGGAGACCCAGTACTTC
clone_size: many
j_call: TRBJ2-5
d_call: TRBD1
v_call: TRBV5-1

cdr3_aa: CASSYPRGNTDTQYF
cdr3_nt: TGTGCCAGCAGTTACCCGAGGGGTAACACAGATACGCAGTATTTT
clone_size: many
j_call: TRBJ2-3
d_call: -
v_call: TRBV6-2/TRBV6-3

cdr3_aa: CASSFQTGRQETQYF
cdr3_nt: TGTGCCAGCAGTTTTCAGACAGGACGGCAGGAGACCCAGTACTTC
clone_size: many
j_call: TRBJ2-5
d_call: -
v_call: TRBV28

cdr3_aa: CASNQAGYNEQFF
cdr3_nt: TGCGCCAGCAACCAGGCGGGGTACAATGAGCAGTTCTTC
clone_size: many
j_call: TRBJ2-1
d_call: -
v_call: TRBV5-1

cdr3_aa: CASSLHLDTQYF
cdr3_nt: TGTGCCAGCAGCTTACACCTGGATACGCAGTATTTT
clone_size: many
j_call: TRBJ2-3
d_call: -
v_call: TRBV11-2

cdr3_aa: CASSPGLANTEAFF
cdr3_nt: TGTGCCAGCAGTCCGGGACTGGCGAACACTGAAGCTTTCTTT
clone_size: many
j_call: TRBJ1-1
d_call: -
v_call: TRBV12-3/TRBV12-4

cdr3_aa: CASNTLNYGYTF
cdr3_nt: TGTGCCAGCAACACTTTGAACTATGGCTACACCTTC
clone_size: many
j_call: TRBJ1-2
d_call: -
v_call: TRBV28

cdr3_aa: CASSNARGQGTFF
cdr3_nt: TGTGCCAGTAGTAACGCGAGGGGACAAGGAACTTTCTTT
clone_size: -
j_call: TRBJ1-1
d_call: -
v_call: TRBV19

cdr3_aa: CASSLVGLAGNEQFF
cdr3_nt: TGTGCCAGCAGCTTAGTTGGCCTAGCGGGTAATGAGCAGTTCTTC
clone_size: many
j_call: TRBJ2-1
d_call: TRBD2
v_call: TRBV7-2

cdr3_aa: CASSFRGPTGELFF
cdr3_nt: TGTGCCAGCAGTTTCCGAGGACCCACCGGGGAGCTGTTTTTT
clone_size: many
j_call: TRBJ2-2
d_call: -
v_call: TRBV12-3/TRBV12-4

cdr3_aa: CASSPGQSGVVAQYF
cdr3_nt: TGTGCCAGCAGCCCGGGACAGTCGGGGGTCGTGGCCCAGTACTTC
clone_size: many
j_call: TRBJ2-5
d_call: -
v_call: TRBV7-3

cdr3_aa: CASSPDTISTDTQYF
cdr3_nt: TGTGCCAGCAGTCCGGACACAATTTCGACAGATACGCAGTATTTT
clone_size: many
j_call: TRBJ2-3
d_call: -
v_call: TRBV6-1

cdr3_aa: CASSRPNTYEQYF
cdr3_nt: TGTGCCAGCAGCCGCCCGAACACCTACGAGCAGTACTTC
clone_size: many
j_call: TRBJ2-7
d_call: -
v_call: TRBV3-1

cdr3_aa: CASSPAPTAEAFF
cdr3_nt: TGTGCCAGCAGCCCCGCGCCGACCGCTGAAGCTTTCTTT
clone_size: many
j_call: TRBJ1-1
d_call: -
v_call: TRBV3-1